This T cell receptor (beta chain) is drawn from a study of T cell changes during pregnancy in multiple sclerosis (dated by TCRdb to about 2019). Study-level background: Changes in the T cell repertoire over the course of pregnancy were examined in this study in women with multiple sclerosis.

Comments on this clone: This clone's antigen is unknown. No base qualities exist here, and no much larger clone lies one base off it.

Including the terminal cysteine and phenylalanine, the CDR3 comprises 15 residues. Only CDR3 DNA remains: 45 bases, in frame from the first base. According to the germline V gene, CDR1 reads MRHNA and CDR2 reads SNTAGT. For this chain, trimming is 4 bases at the V end and 4 bases at the J end, and the number of junction bases without a gene match is 7. The library was produced with the immunoSEQ multiplex PCR assay. TCRdb obtained this table from immuneACCESS and retained in-frame rearrangements with V and J assigned. These tables miss some clones; where compared with another copy, unresolved V genes account for less than half of the shortfall, and the remainder is unexplained. The table for this sample lists around 30,000 clones; 75% to 95% of them were counted only once. The biggest ten clones account for under 8% of the sample.

The sample here was CD8+ T cells from peripheral blood mononuclear cells, taken before pregnancy. The receptor comes from a female donor with multiple sclerosis, enrolled in a pregnancy study. The chain couples TRBV6-4 to TRBJ2-7; the central 10 bases match TRBD2. DNA sequence: TGTGCCAGCAGTGTTCGGCCTAGCGGGAGTTACGAGCAGTACTTC. The resulting protein is CASSVRPSGSYEQYF.